The TCR beta chain described here comes from a study of cytomegalovirus exposure and HLA in healthy donors (dated by TCRdb to between 2016 and 2019). Turning to the overall study: An earlier analysis of several hundred of the donors reported around 280 Gb of sequence data and 117 million unique TCR beta sequences obtained from about 170 million T cells. Every repertoire in the discovery cohort had been generated on one and the same sequencing platform. Alongside the repertoire data, information on donor age, sex, ethnicity and CMV serostatus was compiled. On average, around 200,000 unique TCR beta nucleotide sequences were sequenced per donor among 398 genotyped donors of the cohort, with 15% to 20% of those sequences being non-productive. A later genetic analysis took genome-wide SNP genotypes for about 65% of the roughly 670 donors and used that subset as a discovery cohort. Both class I and class II loci were covered by HLA typing, at four-digit resolution. The study used immunosequencing to profile the T cell repertoires of approximately 690 subjects and linked those repertoires to cytomegalovirus serostatus. Rather than using new phenotypic data, the later analysis identified candidate immune exposures from TCR beta sequences and from how often those sequences occurred across donors. To predict cytomegalovirus infection status, the study combined high-throughput TCR immunosequencing, statistical association of individual TCRs with disease status, and machine learning. The aim of the study was to test whether cataloging public T cell receptors could identify signatures of past pathogen exposure. Approximately 300 gigabases of sequencing data and around 80 million unique TCR sequences made up an early release that covered nearly 650 HLA-typed donors. To study patterns of TCR occurrence, a later analysis re-analyzed previously published TCR beta repertoires from several hundred donors and added high-resolution HLA genotyping. Besides the first cohort of around 700 subjects, a separate validation cohort made up of around 120 different subjects was used. The number of donors typed differed by locus, with about 629-630 for A, B, C, DRB1 and DQB1, around 560 for DQA1, 606 for DPA1, and some 440 for DPB1. Because of strong linkage in the cohort, a few DR-DQ haplotypes were treated as single units for association and clustering. An earlier analysis of some 600 of the donors applied high-throughput TCR beta sequencing to assess whether each TCR beta V gene segment acted as functional or pseudogenic. Of the roughly 420 genotyped donors, 70% to 90% were placed in the genetic ancestry cluster associated with self-reported Caucasian donors.

The library came from the immunoSEQ multiplex PCR assay. The multiplex PCR relied on a mix of 60 forward primers for TCR Vbeta segments and 13 reverse primers for TCR Jbeta segments. A multiplex PCR assay on genomic DNA amplified the CDR3 region of rearranged TCR beta genes. The amplified TCR beta libraries were sequenced on the Illumina HiSeq System as 87-base-pair reads. The authors processed their data as follows. In a later analysis, around 80 million unique TCR beta chains were counted across the roughly 610 repertoires, and roughly 9.9 million of these chains were shared by at least two donors. A nearest-neighbor algorithm error-corrected the raw reads and collapsed the reads into unique sequences, merging closely related sequences to remove PCR and sequencing errors. V, D and J gene segments were assigned by aligning CDR3 sequences to IMGT reference sequences. For a sequence to be retained, a match of at least six nucleotides was required to both a V gene segment and a J gene segment. Rearrangements were classified as productive when the CDR3 lacked stop codons and remained in frame with V and J, and all other rearrangements were classified as non-productive. CDR3 was defined by IMGT convention, running from the second conserved V-encoded cysteine to the conserved J-encoded phenylalanine. Sequences without an unambiguous match to a single V gene segment were excluded from the earlier analysis of approximately 560 of the donors. In an earlier analysis of approximately 590 of the donors, V segments were called functional above 56.7% productive rearrangements and were called segregating when the between-donor standard deviation exceeded 5%. To diagnose cytomegalovirus status from the catalog of TCR beta chain sequences, a statistical classification framework was built. In a later analysis, V and J genes were assigned by comparing TCR nucleotide sequences against IMGT/GENE-DB human TR gene sequences. A later analysis assigned CDR3 sequences and most-parsimonious VDJ recombination scenarios with the TCRdist pipeline. In a later analysis, each TCR beta chain was defined by its CDR3 amino acid sequence together with its V-gene family, and reads without a unique V-gene family were excluded. As a way to deal with suspected cross-contamination and a sequencing artifact, a later analysis dropped roughly 620 nucleotide sequences that were highly shared and had low generation probability. In a later analysis, a clonal expansion index for each public chain was calculated from normalized within-repertoire ranks of inferred template counts. Generation probabilities in a later analysis came from a VDJ recombination model fitted to out-of-frame rearrangements, and those results were checked against IGoR. In a later analysis, hypergeometric tests were used to score TCR-TCR, TCR-HLA and TCR-CMV co-occurrence, with a repertoire-size bias correction applied to TCR pairs. In a later analysis, false discovery rates were estimated by permuting HLA or CMV assignments 20 times. In a later analysis, co-occurring TCRs were grouped with DBSCAN, and TCRdist sequence similarity was added when clustering was performed within HLA-allele-positive subsets. Repertoires with fewer than 30,000 or more than 120,000 public chains were left out of co-occurrence clustering, as were a few repertoires with anomalous nucleotide sharing. Here the immuneACCESS table is served through TCRdb, limited to in-frame sequences with V and J called. Missing clones are a known gap in these copies; in checked studies unresolved V genes cover under half, and the rest lacks a known reason. V and J calls and clone size are as listed in that table; D and trimming were resolved from the DNA. This sample comprises 150,000 to 200,000 clones, approximately 86% of them detected only once. The ten largest clones represent 1.5% to 2% of the sample.

The cohort was made up of several hundred healthy bone marrow donors. At the time of sampling, all cohort members were nominally healthy, though unrecorded immune exposures were likely present. The donor tested CMV seronegative and was one of the 352 seronegative cohort members. A peripheral blood sample was provided by each donor, and peripheral blood mononuclear cells were used for TCR beta sequencing. The Qiagen DNeasy Blood Extraction Kit was used to extract genomic DNA from the blood cell samples. About this clone: The antigen this receptor binds is unknown. The record has no base qualities; no much larger clone is one base away.

The study at large found these results: Sequencing depth was assumed to be roughly uniform across donors in the presence/absence analyses, though that assumption may not hold. A later genetic analysis reported fewer N-insertions in productive TCRs among donors in an Asian-associated ancestry cluster than the roughly 620-donor mean. A few of the identified cytomegalovirus-associated TCR beta chains were confirmed in vitro to be specific for cytomegalovirus antigens. In a later analysis, HLA-associated TCR beta chains showed more clonal expansion and lower generation probabilities than non-associated chains that were equally common. The authors suggested that the approach could potentially be extended to other disease states and immunological phenotypes. A total of 150 to 200 TCR beta chains were listed by the study as associated with cytomegalovirus. Several of the top co-occurrence clusters appeared to be linked to parvovirus B19, influenza, CMV and Epstein-Barr virus, according to a later analysis. The classifier was reported to diagnose cytomegalovirus status with high specificity and sensitivity in both the original cohort and the validation cohort. A group of highly shared sequence variants was considered likely to be a technical artifact of the sequencing pipeline. In an earlier analysis of over 550 of the donors, most TCR beta V segments were observed in productive rearrangements about 87% or about 30% of the time, broadly matching IMGT annotations. At a false discovery rate of 0.05, a later analysis linked 16,951 TCR beta sequences to specific HLA alleles. Most TCR sequences were seen in very few donors, while some public TCRs were found in many individuals. Because HLA typing was missing for some donors at each locus, association tests included only the typed subset. A further reported finding was that TCR beta sequences accurately predicted the HLA-A and HLA-B alleles for most subjects in the first cohort. Linkage disequilibrium might explain the correlated functional status among segregating V segments, but an unknown experimental factor could not be excluded. Because counts were too low, around 18 rarely observed V segments, including chromosome 9 orphons, were left out of the earlier analysis of a few hundred of the donors. In a later analysis, TCR association rates were found to vary across HLA loci, with the most associated TCRs seen for DRB1 alleles and the fewest for HLA-C alleles. A later analysis found that most CMV-associated TCR beta chains appeared HLA-restricted, with HLA associations seemingly driven largely by CMV exposure. V-gene and J-gene trimming of TCR beta chains was associated with a missense DCLRE1C variant in a later genetic analysis, and the association was replicated in an independent cohort. Because the 87-base-pair reads could not distinguish some IMGT-functional V segments, including TRBV6-2 and TRBV6-3, those segments were excluded. Only TCR beta chains were sequenced in this cohort, and the absence of alpha or paired-chain data limited detectable features. CMV serostatus was the only immune exposure information available for the cohort. When HLA alleles, especially DR and DQ, strongly co-occurred, TCR associations were difficult to assign to individual alleles.

Trimmed from V: 8 bases; trimmed from J: 8 bases; junction bases lacking a gene match: 12. Taken from the germline V gene, the CDR1 and CDR2 loops are MNHNS and SASEGT. The CDR3 starts with the cysteine, ends with the phenylalanine, and has 14 residues. The entry retains the CDR3 DNA only, 42 bases that are in frame from base 1. Sequencing input: PBMCs. This TCR came from a woman aged 18-29 years in good health and CMV-seronegative. The sequence joins TRBV6-1 to TRBJ2-1; the junction holds 7 bases that match TRBD2. The CDR3 loop reads CASGERGPRDEQFF. In nucleotides, the sequence is TGTGCCAGCGGAGAGCGGGGACCCCGGGATGAGCAGTTCTTC.